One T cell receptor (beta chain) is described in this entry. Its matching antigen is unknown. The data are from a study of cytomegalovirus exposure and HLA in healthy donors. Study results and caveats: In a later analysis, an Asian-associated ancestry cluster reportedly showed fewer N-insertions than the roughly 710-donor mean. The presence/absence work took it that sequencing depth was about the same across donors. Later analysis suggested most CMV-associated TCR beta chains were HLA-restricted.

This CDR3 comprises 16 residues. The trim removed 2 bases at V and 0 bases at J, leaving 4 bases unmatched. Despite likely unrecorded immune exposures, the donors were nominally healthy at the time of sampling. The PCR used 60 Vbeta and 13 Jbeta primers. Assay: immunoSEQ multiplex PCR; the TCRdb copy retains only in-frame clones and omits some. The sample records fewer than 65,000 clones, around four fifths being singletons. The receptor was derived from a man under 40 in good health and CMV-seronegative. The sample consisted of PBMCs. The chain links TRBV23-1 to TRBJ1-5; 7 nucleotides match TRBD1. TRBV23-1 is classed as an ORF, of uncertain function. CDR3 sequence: CASSQPGQYSNQPQHF. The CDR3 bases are TGCGCCAGCAGTCAACCGGGACAGTATAGCAATCAGCCCCAGCATTTT.